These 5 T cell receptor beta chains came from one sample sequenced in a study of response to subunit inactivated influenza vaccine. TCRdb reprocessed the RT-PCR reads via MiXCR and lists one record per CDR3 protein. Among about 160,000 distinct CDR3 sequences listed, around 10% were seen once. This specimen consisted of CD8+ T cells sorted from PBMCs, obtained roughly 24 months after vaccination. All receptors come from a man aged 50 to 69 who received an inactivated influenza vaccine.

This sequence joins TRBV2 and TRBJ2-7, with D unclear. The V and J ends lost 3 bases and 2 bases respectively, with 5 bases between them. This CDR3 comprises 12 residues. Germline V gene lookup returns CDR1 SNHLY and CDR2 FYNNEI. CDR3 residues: CASSEPTYEQYF. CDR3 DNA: TGTGCCAGCAGTGAGCCGACCTACGAGCAGTACTTC. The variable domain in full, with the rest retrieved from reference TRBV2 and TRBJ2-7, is EPEVTQTPSHQVTQMGQEVILRCVPISNHLYFYWYRQILGQKVEFLVSFYNNEISEKSEIFDDQFSVERPDGSNFTLKIRSTKLEDSAMYFCASSEPTYEQYFGPGTRLTVT.

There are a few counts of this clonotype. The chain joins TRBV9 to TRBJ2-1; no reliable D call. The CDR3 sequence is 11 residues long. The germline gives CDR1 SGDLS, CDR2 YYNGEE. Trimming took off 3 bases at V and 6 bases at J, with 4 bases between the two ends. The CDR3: CASSGSNEQFF. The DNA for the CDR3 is TGTGCCAGCAGCGGGAGCAATGAGCAGTTCTTC.

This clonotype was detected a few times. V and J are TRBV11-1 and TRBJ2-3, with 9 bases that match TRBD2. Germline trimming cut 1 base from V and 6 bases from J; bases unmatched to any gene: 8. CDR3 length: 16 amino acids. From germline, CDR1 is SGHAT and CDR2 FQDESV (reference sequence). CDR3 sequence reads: CASSLGTSAPGDTQYF. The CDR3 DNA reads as TGTGCCAGCAGCTTAGGGACTAGCGCCCCAGGGGATACGCAGTATTTT.

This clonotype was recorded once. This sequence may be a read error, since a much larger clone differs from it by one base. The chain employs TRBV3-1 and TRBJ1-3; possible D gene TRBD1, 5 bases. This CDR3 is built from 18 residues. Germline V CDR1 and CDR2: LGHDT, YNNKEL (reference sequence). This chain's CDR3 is CASTQGGINRISGNTIYF. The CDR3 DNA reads TGTGCCAGCACCCAAGGAGGGATAAACAGGATTTCTGGAAACACCATATATTTT.

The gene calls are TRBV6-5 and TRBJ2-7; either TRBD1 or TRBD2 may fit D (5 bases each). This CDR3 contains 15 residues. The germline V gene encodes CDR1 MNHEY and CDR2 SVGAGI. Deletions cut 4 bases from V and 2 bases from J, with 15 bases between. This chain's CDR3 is CASSWDRDLAYEQYF. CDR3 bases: TGTGCCAGCAGTTGGGACCGGGATCTGGCCTACGAGCAGTACTTC.